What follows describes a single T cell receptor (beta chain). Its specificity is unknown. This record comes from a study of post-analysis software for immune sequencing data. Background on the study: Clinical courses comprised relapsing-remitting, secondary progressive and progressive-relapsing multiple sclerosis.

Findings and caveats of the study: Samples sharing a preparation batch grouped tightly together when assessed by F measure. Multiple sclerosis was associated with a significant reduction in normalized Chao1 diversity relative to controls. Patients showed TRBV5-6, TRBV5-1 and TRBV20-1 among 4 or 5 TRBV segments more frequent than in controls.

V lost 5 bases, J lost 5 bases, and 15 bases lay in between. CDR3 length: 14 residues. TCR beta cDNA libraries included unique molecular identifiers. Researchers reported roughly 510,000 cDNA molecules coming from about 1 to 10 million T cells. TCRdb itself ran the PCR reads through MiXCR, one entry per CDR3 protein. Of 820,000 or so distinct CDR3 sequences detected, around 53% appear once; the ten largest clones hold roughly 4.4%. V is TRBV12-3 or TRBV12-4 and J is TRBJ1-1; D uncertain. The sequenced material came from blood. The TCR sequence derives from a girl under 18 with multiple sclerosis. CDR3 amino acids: CASSPLVGVTEAFF. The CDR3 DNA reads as TGTGCCAGCAGTCCGTTAGTTGGGGTTACTGAAGCTTTCTTT.